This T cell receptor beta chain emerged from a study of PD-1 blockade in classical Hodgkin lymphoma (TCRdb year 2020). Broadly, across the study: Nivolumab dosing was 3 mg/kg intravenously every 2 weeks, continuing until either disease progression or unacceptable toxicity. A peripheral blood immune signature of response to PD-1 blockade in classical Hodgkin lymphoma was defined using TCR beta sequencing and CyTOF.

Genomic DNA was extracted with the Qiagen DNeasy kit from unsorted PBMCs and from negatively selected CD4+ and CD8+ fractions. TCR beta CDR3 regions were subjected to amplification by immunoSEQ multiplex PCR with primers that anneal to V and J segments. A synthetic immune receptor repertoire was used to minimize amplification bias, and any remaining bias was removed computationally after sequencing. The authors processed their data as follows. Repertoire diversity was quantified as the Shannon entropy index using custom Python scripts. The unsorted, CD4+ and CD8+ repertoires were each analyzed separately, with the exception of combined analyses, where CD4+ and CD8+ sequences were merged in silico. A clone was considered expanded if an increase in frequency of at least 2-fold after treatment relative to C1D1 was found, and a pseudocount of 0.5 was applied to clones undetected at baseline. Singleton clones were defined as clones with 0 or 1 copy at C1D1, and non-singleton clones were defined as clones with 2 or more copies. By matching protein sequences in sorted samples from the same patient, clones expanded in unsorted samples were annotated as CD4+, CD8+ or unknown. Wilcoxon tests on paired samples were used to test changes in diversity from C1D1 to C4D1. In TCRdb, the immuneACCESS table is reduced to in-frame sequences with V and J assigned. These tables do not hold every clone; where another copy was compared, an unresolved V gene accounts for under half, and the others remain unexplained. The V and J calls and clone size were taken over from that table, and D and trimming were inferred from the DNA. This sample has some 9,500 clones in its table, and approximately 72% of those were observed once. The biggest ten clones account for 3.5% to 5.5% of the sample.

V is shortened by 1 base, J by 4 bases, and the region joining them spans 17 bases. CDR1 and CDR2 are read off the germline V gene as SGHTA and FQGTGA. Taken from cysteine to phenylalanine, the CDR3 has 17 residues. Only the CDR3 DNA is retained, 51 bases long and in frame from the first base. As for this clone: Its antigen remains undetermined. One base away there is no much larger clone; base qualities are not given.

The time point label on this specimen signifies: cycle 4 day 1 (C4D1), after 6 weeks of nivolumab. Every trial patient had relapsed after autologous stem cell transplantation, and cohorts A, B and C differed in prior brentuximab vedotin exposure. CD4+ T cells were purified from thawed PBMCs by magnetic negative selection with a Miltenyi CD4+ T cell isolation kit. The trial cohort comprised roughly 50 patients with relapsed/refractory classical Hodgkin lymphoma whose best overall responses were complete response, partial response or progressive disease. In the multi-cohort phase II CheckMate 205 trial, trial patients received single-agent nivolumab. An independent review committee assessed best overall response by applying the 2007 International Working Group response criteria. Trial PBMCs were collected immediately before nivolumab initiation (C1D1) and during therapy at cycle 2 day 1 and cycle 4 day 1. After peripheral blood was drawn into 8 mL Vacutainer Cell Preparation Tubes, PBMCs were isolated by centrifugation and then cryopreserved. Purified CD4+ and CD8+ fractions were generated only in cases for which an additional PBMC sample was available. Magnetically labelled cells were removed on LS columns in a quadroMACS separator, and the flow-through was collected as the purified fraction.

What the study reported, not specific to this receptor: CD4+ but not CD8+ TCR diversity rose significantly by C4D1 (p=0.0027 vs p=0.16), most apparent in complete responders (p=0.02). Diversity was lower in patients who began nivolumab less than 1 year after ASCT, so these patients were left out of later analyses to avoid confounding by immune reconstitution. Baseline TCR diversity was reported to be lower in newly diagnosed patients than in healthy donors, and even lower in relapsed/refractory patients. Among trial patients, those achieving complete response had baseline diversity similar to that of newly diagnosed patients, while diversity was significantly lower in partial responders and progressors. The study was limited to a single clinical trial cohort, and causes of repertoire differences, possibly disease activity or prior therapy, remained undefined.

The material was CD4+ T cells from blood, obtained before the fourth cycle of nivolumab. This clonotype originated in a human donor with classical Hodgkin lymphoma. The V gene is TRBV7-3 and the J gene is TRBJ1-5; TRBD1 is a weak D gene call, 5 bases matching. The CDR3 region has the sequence CASSLILGRGVNQPQHF. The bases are TGTGCCAGCAGCTTAATCCTCGGGCGGGGGGTAAATCAGCCCCAGCATTTT.